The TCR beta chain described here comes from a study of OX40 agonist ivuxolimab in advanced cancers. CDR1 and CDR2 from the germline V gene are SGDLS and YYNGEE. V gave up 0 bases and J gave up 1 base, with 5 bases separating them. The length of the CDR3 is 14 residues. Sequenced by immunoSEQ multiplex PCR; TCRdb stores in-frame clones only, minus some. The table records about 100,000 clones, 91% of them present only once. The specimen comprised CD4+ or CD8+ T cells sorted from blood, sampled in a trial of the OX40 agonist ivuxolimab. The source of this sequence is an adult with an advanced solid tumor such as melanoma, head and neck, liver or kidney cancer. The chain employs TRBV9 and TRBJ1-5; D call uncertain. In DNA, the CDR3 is TGTGCCAGCAGCGTAGGCAGCAGCAATCAGCCCCAGCATTTT. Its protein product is CASSVGSSNQPQHF.